This TCR beta chain derives from a study of T cells in Graves' hyperthyroidism and ophthalmopathy. Study in general: The initial diagnosis was the point when peripheral blood was collected, ahead of any treatment.

Template material for amplifying TCR beta CDR3 regions consisted of RNA transcripts. With the HTBI primer set, the TCR CDR3 went through a first round of RT-PCR. TCRdb re-derived calls from the multiplex PCR reads in MiXCR, one entry per CDR3 protein. The profile covers about 420,000 distinct CDR3 sequences, with approximately 13% appearing a single time and around 5.3% taken by the ten largest. This clonotype was counted many times. Its antigen is currently unknown. When ophthalmopathy did not progress within 18 months, Graves' hyperthyroidism was considered stable. PBMCs were collected from a roughly 10 ml volume of fresh peripheral blood. The CDR3 spans 18 residues. Per germline, CDR1 DFQATT and CDR2 SNEGSKA (reference sequence). The J segment lost 0 bases and the V segment lost 2 bases, leaving 11 bases of the junction unmatched. Study conclusions and caveats: Ophthalmopathy was model-predicted a median about 6.9 months pre-onset.

The sample taken for sequencing was blood. This receptor was taken from a woman aged 18-29 years with Graves' hyperthyroidism. The chain has TRBV20-1 and TRBJ2-4; 9 bases line up with TRBD2. CDR3 nucleotides: TGCAGTGCTAGACCTCAGACTAGCGGAAAGTTAGCCAAAAACATTCAGTACTTC. It translates to CSARPQTSGKLAKNIQYF.